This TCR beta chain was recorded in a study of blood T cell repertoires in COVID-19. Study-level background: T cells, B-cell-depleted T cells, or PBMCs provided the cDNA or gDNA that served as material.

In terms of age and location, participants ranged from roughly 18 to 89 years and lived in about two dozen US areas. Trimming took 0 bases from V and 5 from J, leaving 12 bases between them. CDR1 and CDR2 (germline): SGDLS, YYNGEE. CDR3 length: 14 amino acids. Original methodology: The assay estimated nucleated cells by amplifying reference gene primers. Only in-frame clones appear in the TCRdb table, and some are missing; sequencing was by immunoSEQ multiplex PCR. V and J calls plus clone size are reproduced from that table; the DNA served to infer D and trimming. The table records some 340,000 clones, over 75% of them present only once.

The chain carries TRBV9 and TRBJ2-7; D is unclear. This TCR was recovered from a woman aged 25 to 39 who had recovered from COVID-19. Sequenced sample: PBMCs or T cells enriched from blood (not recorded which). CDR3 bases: TGTGCCAGCAGCGTAGACCCCAGTTCCCACGAGCAGTACTTC. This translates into CASSVDPSSHEQYF.